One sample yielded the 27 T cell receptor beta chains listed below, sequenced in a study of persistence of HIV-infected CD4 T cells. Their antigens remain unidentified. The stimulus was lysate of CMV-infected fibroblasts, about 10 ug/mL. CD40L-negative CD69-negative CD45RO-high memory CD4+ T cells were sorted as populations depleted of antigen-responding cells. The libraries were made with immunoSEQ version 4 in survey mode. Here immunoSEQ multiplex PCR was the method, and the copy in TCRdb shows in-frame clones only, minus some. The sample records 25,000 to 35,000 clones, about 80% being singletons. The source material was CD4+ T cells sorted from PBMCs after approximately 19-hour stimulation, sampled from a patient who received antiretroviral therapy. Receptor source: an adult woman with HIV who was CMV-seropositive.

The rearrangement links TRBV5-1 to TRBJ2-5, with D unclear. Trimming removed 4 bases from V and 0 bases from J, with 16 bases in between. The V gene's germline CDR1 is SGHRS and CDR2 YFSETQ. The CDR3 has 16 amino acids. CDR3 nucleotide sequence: TGCGCCAGCAGCCGGCGACCAGACTCCTACCAAGAGACCCAGTACTTC. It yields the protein CASSRRPDSYQETQYF.

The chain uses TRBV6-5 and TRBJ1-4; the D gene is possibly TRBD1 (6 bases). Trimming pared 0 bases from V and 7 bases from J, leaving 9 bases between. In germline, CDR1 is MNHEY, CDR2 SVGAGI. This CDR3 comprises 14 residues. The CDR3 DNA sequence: TGTGCCAGCAGTTACTCGGGGGGCGGTGAAAAACTGTTTTTT. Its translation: CASSYSGGGEKLFF.

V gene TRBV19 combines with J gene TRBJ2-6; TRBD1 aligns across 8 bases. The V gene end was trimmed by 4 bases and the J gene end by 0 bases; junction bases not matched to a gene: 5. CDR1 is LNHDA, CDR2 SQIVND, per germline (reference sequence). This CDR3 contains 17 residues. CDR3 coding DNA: TGTGCCAGTAGTAGGGGGACAGGACTCTCTGGGGCCAACGTCCTGACTTTC. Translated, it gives CASSRGTGLSGANVLTF.

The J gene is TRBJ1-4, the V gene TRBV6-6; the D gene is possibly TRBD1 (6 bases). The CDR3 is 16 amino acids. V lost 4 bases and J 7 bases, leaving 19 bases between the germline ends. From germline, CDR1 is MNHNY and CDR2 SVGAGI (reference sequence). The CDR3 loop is CASSWRRGGGGEKLFF. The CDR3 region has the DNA TGTGCCAGCAGTTGGCGGAGGGGGGGAGGGGGTGAAAAACTGTTTTTT.

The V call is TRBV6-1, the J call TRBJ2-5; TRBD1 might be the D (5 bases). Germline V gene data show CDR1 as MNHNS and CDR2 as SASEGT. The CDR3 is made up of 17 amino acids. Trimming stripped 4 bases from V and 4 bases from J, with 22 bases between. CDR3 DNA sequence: TGTGCCAGCAGTGTTAACCGGGCCCAGGGAAGGGGAGAGACCCAGTACTTC. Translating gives CASSVNRAQGRGETQYF.

CDR3 sequence (DNA): TGTGCCAGCAGCCCGCTCGGGGTAGGTCAGCCCCAGCATTTT. Residues: CASSPLGVGQPQHF. This sequence joins TRBV3-1 (or the pseudogene TRBV3-2) and TRBJ1-5; D is unclear. V dropped 4 bases and J dropped 6 bases, with 13 bases sitting between them. The germline gives CDR1 LGHDT, CDR2 YNNKEL (reference sequence). The CDR3 sequence is 14 residues long.

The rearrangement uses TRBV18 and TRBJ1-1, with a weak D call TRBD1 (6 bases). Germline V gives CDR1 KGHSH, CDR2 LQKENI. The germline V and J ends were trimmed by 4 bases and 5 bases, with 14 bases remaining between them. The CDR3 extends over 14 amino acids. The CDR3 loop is CASSREQGITEAFF. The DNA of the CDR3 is TGTGCCAGCTCACGAGAGCAGGGGATTACTGAAGCTTTCTTT. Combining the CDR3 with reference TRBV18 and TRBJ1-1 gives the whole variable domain NAGVMQNPRHLVRRRGQEARLRCSPMKGHSHVYWYRQLPEEGLKFMVYLQKENIIDESGMPKERFSAEFPKEGPSILRIQQVVRGDSAAYFCASSREQGITEAFFGQGTRLTVV.

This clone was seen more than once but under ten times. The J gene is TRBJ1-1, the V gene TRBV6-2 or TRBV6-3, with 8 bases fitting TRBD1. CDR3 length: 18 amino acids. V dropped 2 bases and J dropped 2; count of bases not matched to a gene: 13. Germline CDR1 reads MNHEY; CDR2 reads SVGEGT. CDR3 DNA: TGTGCCAGCAGTTACCCTTGGACAGGGAAGCCTTACAACACTGAAGCTTTCTTT. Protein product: CASSYPWTGKPYNTEAFF.

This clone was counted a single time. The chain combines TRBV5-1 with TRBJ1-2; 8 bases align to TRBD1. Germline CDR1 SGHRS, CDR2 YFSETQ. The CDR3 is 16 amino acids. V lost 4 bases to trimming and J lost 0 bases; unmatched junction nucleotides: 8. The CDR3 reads CASSPTPQGANYGYTF. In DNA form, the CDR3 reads TGCGCCAGCAGCCCTACCCCACAGGGGGCTAACTATGGCTACACCTTC.

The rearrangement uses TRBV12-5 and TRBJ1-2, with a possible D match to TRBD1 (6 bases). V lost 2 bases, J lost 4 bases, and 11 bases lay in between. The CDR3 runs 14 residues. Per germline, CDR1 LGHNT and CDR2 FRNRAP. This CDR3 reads CASGLIGGGYGYTF. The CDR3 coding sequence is TGTGCTAGTGGTTTGATTGGGGGCGGCTATGGCTACACCTTC.

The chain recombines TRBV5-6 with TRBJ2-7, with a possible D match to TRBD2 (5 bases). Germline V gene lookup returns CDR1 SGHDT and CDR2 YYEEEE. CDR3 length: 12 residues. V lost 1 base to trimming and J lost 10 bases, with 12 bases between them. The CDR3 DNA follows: TGTGCCAGCAGCTTGAGATGGGAGCTTCAGTACTTC. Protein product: CASSLRWELQYF.

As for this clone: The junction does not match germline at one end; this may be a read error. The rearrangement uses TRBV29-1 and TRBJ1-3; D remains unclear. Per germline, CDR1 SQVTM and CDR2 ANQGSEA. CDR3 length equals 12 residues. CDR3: CSVEVEGSTIYF. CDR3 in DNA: TGCAGCGTTGAAGTTGAAGGAAGCACCATATATTTT.

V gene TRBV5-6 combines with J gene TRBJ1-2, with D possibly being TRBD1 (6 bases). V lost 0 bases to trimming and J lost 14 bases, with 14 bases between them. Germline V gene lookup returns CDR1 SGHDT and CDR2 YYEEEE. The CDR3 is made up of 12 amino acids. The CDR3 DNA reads TGTGCCAGCAGCTTGGACAGGGAGAGGGGGACCTTC. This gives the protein CASSLDRERGTF.

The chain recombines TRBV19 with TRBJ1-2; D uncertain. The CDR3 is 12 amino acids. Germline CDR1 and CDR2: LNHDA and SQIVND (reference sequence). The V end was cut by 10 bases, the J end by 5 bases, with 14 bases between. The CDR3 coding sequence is TGTGCCACCCATCGGCCGCCTTATGGCTACACCTTC. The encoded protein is CATHRPPYGYTF.

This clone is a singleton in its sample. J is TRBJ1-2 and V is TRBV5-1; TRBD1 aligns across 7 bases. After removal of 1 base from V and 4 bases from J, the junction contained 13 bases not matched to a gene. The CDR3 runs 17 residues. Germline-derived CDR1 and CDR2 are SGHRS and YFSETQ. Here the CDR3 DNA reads TGCGCCAGCAGCTTGTCGGTAGGGGGCAGAGGCCTCTATGGCTACACCTTC. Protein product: CASSLSVGGRGLYGYTF.

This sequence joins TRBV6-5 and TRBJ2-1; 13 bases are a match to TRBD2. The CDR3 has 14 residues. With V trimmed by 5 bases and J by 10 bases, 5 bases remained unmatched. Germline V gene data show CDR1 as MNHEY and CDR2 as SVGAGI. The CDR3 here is CASSRTSGGGEQFF. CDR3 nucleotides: TGTGCCAGCAGTCGGACTAGCGGGGGCGGGGAGCAGTTCTTC.

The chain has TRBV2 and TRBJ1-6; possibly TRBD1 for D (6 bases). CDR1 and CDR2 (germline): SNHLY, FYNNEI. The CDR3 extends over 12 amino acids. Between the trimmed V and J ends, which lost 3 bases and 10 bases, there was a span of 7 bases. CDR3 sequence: CASSDQGSPLHF. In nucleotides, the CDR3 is TGTGCCAGCAGTGACCAGGGGTCACCCCTCCACTTT.

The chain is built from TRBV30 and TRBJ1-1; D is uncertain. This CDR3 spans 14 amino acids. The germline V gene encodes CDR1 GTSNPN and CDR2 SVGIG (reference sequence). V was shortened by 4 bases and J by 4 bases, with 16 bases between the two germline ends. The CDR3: CAWTPPLAGTEAFF. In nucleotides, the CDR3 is TGTGCCTGGACACCGCCCCTCGCGGGCACTGAAGCTTTCTTT.

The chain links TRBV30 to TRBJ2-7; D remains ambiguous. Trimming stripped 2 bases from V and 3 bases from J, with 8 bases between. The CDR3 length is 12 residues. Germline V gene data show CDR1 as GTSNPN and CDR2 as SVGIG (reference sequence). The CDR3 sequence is CAWSSQDYEQYF. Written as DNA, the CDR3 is TGTGCCTGGAGTAGTCAGGACTACGAGCAGTACTTC.

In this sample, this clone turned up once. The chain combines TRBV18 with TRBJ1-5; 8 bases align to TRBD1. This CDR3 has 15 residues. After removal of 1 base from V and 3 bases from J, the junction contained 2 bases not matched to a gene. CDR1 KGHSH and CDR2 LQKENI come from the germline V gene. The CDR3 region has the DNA TGTGCCAGCTCACCACGGGGACAGGTCAATCAGCCCCAGCATTTT. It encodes CASSPRGQVNQPQHF.

In DNA, the CDR3 is TGTGCCAGCAGGGGACAGGGCTCTGGAAACACCATATATTTT. It encodes CASRGQGSGNTIYF. The chain uses TRBV3-1 (or the pseudogene TRBV3-2) and TRBJ1-3; 9 nucleotides match TRBD1. Germline V lookup: CDR1 LGHDT, CDR2 YNNKEL (reference sequence). The CDR3 extends over 14 amino acids. Germline trimming cut 6 bases from V and 0 bases from J; bases unmatched to any gene: 0.

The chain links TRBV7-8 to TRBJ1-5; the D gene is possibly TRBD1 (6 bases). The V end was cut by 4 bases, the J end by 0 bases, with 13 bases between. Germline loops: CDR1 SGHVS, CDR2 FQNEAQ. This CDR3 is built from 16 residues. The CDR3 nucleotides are TGTGCCAGCAGCTCCCTACAGGGCATTAGCAATCAGCCCCAGCATTTT. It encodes CASSSLQGISNQPQHF.

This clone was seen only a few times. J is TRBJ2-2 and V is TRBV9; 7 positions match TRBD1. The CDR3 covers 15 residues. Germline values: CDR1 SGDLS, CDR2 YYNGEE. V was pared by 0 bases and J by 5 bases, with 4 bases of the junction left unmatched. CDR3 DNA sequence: TGTGCCAGCAGCGTAGGACAGGGCAGAACCGGGGAGCTGTTTTTT. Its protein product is CASSVGQGRTGELFF.

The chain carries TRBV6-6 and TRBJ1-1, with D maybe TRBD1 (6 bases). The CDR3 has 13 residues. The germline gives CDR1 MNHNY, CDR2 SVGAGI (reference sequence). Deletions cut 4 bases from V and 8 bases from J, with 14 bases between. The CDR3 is CASSSRQALEAFF. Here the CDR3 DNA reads TGTGCCAGCAGTTCCCGACAGGCCCTCGAAGCTTTCTTT.

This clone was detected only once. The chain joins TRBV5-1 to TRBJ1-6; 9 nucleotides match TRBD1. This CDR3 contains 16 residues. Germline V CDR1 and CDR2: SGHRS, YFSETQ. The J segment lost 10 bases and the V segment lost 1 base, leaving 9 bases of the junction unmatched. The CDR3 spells CASSLNPGQGSSPLHF. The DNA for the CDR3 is TGCGCCAGCAGCTTGAACCCGGGACAGGGATCCTCACCCCTCCACTTT.

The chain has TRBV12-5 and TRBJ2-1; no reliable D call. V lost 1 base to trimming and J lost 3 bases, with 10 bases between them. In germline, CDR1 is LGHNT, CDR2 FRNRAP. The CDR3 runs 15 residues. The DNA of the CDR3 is TGTGCTAGTGGTTTGGACCGCGGCCACTACAATGAGCAGTTCTTC. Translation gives CASGLDRGHYNEQFF.

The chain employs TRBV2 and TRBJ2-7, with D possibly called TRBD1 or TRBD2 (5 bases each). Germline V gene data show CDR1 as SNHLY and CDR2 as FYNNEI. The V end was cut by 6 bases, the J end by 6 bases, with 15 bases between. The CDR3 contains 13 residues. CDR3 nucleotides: TGTGCCAGCAGATCCGGGACCGCGGGCGAGCAGTACTTC. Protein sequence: CASRSGTAGEQYF.